This T cell receptor (beta chain) stems from a study of T cells after yellow fever vaccination. Study conclusions and caveats: Most primary-vaccination clones recurred post-booster (nearly 98% CD4, just over 85% CD8). Few clonotypes appeared in both CD4 and CD8 compartments. Secondary responses were weaker yet peaked faster, day 5 versus 15.

TCRdb passed the 5' RACE reads through MiXCR, listing each CDR3 protein once. The sample yields 250,000 to 400,000 distinct CDR3 sequences, 3.5% to 5% seen once. Germline CDR1 MDHEN, CDR2 SYDVKM. The V end was cut by 7 bases, the J end by 3 bases, with 20 bases between. The CDR3 is 16 residues long. This clonotype turned up a few times. What it recognizes is unknown. V and J are TRBV28 and TRBJ2-3; D tentatively reads TRBD1 or TRBD2 (6 bases each). The TCR comes from a man younger than 35 who received the YFV17D yellow fever vaccine. The sequencing here drew on PBMCs, taken 15 days after the yellow fever booster vaccination. CDR3 nucleotides: TGTGCCAGCACTTTTTATGCTGGGGGGCCGACAGATACGCAGTATTTT. Protein: CASTFYAGGPTDTQYF.